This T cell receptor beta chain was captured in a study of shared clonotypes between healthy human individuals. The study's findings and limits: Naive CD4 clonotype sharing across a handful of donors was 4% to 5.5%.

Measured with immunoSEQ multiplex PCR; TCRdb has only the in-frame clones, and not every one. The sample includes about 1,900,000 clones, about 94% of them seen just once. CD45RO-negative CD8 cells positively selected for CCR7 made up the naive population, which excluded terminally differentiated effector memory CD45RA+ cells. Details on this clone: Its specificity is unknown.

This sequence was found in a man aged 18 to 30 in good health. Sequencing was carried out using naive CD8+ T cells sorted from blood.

DNA of the CDR3: TGTGCCAGCAGCTTAGGGGGTGAGAACTACGAGCAGTACTTC. Its protein is CASSLGGENYEQYF. V is TRBV7-2 and J is TRBJ2-7; D is unresolved. Germline CDR1 SGHTA, CDR2 FQGNSA. CDR3 length: 14 residues. V was pared by 1 base and J by 3 bases, with 10 bases between.